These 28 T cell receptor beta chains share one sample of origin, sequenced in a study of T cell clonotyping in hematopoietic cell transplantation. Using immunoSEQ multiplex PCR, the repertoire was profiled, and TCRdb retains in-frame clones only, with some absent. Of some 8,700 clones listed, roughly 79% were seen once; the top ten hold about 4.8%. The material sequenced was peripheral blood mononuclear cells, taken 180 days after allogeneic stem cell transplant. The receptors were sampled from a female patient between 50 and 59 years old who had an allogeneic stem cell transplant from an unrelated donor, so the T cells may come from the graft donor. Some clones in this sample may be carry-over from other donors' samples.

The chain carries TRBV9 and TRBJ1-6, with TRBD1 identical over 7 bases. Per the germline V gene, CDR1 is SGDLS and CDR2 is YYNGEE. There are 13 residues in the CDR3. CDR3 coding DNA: TGTGGTAGAGGGGACAGCTATAATTCACCCCTCCACTTT. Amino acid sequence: CGRGDSYNSPLHF.

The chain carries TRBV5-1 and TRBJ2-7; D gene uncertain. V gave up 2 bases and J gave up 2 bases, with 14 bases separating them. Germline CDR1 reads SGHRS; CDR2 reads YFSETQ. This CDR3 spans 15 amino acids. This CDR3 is CASSLDGLQAYEQYF. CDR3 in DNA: TGCGCCAGCAGCTTAGATGGGCTCCAAGCCTACGAGCAGTACTTC.

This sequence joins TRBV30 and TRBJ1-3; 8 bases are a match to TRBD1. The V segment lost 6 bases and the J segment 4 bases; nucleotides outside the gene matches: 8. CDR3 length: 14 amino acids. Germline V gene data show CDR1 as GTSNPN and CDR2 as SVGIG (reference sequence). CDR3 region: CACPGQGAGNTIYF. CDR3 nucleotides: TGTGCCTGCCCGGGGCAGGGGGCGGGAAACACCATATATTTT.

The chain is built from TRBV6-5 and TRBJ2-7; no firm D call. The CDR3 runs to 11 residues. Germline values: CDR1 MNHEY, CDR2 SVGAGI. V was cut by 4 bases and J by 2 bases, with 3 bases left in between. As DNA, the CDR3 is TGTGCCAGCAGTTCTCCCTACGAGCAGTACTTC. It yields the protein CASSSPYEQYF.

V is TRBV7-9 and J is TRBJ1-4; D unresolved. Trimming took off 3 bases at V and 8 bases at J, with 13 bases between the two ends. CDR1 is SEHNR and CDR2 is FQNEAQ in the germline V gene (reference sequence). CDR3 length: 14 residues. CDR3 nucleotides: TGTGCCAGCAGCTTCAGGACCCTTGGAGAAAAACTGTTTTTT. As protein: CASSFRTLGEKLFF.

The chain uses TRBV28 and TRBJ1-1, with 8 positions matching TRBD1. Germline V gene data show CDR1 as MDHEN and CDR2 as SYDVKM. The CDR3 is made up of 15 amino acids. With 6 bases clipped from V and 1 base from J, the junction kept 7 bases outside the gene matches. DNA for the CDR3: TGTGCCAGCAGACCACCGGGACAGGCGAACACTGAAGCTTTCTTT. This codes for CASRPPGQANTEAFF.

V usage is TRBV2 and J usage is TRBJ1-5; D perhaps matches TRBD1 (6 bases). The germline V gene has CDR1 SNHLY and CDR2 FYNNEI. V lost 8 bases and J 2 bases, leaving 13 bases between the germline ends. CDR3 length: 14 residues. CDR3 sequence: CASQTGSGNQPQHF. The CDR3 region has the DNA TGTGCCAGCCAAACAGGGTCCGGCAATCAGCCCCAGCATTTT.

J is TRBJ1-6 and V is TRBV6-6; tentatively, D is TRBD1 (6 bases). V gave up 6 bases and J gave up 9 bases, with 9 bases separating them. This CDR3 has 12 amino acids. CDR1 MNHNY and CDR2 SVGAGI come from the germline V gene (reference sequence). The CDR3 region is CASSTDSSPLHF. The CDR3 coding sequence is TGTGCCAGCAGCACGGACAGTTCACCCCTCCACTTT.

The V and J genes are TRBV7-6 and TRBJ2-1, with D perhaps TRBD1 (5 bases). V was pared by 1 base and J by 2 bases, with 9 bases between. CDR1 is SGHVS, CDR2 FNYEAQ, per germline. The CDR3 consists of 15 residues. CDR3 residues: CASSLETGAYNEQFF. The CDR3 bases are TGTGCCAGCAGCTTAGAAACAGGAGCCTACAATGAGCAGTTCTTC.

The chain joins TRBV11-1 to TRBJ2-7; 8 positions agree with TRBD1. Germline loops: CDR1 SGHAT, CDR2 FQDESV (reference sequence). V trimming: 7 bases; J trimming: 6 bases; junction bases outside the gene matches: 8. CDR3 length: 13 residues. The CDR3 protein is CASKDRATAEQYF. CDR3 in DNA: TGTGCCAGCAAGGACAGGGCGACCGCCGAGCAGTACTTC. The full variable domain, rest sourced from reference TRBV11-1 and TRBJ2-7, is EAEVAQSPRYKITEKSQAVAFWCDPISGHATLYWYRQILGQGPELLVQFQDESVVDDSQLPKDRFSAERLKGVDSTLKIQPAELGDSAMYLCASKDRATAEQYFGPGTRLTVT.

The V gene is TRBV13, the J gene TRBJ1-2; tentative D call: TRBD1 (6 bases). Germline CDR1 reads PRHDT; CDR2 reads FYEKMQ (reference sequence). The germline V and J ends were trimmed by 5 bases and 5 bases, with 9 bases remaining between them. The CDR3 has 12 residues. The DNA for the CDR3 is TGTGCCAGCAGCCTGGGGGCTTATGGCTACACCTTC. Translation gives CASSLGAYGYTF. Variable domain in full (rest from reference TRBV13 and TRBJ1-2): AAGVIQSPRHLIKEKRETATLKCYPIPRHDTVYWYQQGPGQDPQFLISFYEKMQSDKGSIPDRFSAQQFSDYHSELNMSSLELGDSALYFCASSLGAYGYTFGSGTRLTVV.

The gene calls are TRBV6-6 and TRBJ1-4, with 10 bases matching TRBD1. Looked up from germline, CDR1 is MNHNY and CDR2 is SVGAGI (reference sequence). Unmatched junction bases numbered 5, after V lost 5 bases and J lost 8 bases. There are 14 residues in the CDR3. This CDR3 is CASSGDRGVEKLFF. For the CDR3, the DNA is TGTGCCAGCAGTGGGGACAGGGGAGTCGAAAAACTGTTTTTT.

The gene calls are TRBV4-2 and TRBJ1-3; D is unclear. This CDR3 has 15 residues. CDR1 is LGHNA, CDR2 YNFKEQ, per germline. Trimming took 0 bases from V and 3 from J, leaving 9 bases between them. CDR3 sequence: CASSQDGENGNTIYF. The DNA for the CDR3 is TGTGCCAGCAGCCAAGACGGGGAGAATGGAAACACCATATATTTT.

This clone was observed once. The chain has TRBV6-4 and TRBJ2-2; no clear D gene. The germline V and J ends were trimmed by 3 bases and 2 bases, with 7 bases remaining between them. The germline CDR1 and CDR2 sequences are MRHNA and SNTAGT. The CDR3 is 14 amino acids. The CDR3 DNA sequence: TGTGCCAGCAGTGATGATCCAAACACCGGGGAGCTGTTTTTT. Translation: CASSDDPNTGELFF.

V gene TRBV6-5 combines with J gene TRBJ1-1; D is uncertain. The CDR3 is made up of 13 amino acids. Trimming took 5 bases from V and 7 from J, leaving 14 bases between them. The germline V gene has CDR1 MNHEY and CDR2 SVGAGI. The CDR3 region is CASSNRGGIEAFF. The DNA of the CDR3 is TGTGCCAGCAGTAACCGGGGAGGAATTGAAGCTTTCTTT.

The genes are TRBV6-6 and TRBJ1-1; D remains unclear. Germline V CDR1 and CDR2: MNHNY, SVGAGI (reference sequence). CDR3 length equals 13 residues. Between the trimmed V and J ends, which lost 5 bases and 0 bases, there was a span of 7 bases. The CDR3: CASSQQLNTEAFF. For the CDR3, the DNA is TGTGCCAGCAGTCAACAGCTGAACACTGAAGCTTTCTTT.

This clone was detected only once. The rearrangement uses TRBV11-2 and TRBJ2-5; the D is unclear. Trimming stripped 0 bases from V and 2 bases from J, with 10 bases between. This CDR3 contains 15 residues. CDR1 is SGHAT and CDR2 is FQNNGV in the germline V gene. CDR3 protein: CASSLENGPQETQYF. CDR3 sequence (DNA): TGTGCCAGCAGCTTAGAGAATGGGCCGCAAGAGACCCAGTACTTC.

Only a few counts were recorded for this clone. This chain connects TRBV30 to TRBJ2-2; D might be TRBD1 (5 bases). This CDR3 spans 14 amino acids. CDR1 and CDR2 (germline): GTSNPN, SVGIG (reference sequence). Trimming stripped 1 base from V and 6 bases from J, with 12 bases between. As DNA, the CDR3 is TGTGCCTGGAGTGCTACGACAGCCTCCGGGGAGCTGTTTTTT. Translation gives CAWSATTASGELFF.

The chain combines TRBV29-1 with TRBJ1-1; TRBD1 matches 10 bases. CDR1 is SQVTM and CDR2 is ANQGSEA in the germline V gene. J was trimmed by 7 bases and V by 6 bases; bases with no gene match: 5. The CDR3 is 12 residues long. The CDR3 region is CSVPTGGDEAFF. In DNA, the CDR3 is TGCAGCGTGCCGACAGGGGGCGATGAAGCTTTCTTT.

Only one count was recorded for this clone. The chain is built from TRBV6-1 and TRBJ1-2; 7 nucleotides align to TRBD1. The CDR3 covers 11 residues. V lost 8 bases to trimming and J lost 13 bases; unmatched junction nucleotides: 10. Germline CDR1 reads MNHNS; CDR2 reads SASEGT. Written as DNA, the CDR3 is TGTGCCAGCCGCCTGGACAGGTCGTTCACCTTC. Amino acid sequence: CASRLDRSFTF.

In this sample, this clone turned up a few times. CDR3 in DNA: TGTGCTAGTGGTTTGGCAAACAATGAGCAGTTCTTC. It codes for CASGLANNEQFF. The chain couples TRBV12-5 to TRBJ2-1; D ambiguous. Germline-derived CDR1 and CDR2 are LGHNT and FRNRAP. The CDR3 extends over 12 amino acids. The V end was cut by 1 base, the J end by 5 bases, with 3 bases between.

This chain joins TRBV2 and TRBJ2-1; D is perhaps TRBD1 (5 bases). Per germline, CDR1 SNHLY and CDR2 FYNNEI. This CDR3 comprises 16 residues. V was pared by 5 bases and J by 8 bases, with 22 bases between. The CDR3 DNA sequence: TGTGCCAGCAGTCACGATCAGGGTTACGGGTTTGATGAGCAGTTCTTC. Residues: CASSHDQGYGFDEQFF.

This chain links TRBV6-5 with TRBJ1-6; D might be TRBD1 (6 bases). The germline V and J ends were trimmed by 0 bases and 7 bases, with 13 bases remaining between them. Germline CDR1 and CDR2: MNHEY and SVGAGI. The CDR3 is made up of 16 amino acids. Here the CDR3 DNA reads TGTGCCAGCAGTTACTCCCAGGGGAGCACGAATTCACCCCTCCACTTT. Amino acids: CASSYSQGSTNSPLHF.

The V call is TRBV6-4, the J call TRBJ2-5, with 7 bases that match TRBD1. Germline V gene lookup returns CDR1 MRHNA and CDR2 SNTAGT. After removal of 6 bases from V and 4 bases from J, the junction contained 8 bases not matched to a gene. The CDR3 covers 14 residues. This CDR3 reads CASSEGAGGETQYF. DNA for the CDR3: TGTGCCAGCAGCGAAGGGGCAGGGGGAGAGACCCAGTACTTC.

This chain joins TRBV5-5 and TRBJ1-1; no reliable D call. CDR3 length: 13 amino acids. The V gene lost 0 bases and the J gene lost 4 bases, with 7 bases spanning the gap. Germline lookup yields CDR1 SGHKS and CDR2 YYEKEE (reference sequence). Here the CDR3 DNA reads TGTGCCAGCAGCTTGGGAGGGAGCACTGAAGCTTTCTTT. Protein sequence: CASSLGGSTEAFF.

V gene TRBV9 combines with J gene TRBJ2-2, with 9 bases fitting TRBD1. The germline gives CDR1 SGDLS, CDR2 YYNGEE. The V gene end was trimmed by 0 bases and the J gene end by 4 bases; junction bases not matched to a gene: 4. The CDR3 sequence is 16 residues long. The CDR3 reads CASSVVGQGGTGELFF. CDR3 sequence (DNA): TGTGCCAGCAGCGTAGTGGGACAGGGAGGCACCGGGGAGCTGTTTTTT.

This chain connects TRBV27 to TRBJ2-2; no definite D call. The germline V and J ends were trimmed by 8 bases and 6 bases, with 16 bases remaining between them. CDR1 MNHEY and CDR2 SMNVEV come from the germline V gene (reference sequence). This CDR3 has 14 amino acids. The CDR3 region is CASGHQAGAGELFF. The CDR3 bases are TGTGCCAGCGGGCACCAGGCTGGGGCCGGGGAGCTGTTTTTT.

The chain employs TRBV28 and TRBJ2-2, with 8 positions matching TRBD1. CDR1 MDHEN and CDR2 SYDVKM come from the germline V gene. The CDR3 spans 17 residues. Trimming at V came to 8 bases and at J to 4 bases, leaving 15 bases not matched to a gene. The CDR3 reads CASSKIRGRARTGELFF. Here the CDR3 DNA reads TGTGCCAGCTCCAAAATCAGGGGGCGGGCCCGCACCGGGGAGCTGTTTTTT.